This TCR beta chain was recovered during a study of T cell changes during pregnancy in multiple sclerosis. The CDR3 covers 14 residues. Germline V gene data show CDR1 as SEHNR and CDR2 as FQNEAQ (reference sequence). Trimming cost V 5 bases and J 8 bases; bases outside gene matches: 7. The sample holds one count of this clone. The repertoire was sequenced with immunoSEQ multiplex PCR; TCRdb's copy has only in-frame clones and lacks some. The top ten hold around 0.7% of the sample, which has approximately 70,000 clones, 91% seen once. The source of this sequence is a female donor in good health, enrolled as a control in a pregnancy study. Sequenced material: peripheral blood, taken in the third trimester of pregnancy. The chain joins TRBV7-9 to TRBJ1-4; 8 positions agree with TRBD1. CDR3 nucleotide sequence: TGTGCCAGCAGCCCGAGGGACAGGTTGGAAAAACTGTTTTTT. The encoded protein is CASSPRDRLEKLFF.